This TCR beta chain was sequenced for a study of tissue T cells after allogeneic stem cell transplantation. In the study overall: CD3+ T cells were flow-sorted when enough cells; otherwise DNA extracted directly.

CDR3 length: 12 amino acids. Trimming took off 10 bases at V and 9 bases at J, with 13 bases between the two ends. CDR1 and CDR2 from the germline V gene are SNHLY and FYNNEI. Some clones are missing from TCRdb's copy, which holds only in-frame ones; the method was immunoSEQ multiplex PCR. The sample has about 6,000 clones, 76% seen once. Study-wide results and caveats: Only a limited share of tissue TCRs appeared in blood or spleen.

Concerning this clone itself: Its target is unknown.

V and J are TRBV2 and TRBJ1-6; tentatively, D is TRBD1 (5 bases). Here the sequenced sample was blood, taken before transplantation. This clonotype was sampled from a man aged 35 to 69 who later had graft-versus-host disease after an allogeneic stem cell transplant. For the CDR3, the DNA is TGTGCCACAGGGTCGGCAGGTTCACCCCTCCACTTT. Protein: CATGSAGSPLHF.